This passage covers 30 T cell receptor beta chains from one sample sequenced in a study of CD4 T cells in relation to SARS-CoV-2 and coronaviruses. The protocol was immunoSEQ multiplex PCR, while the TCRdb copy is restricted to in-frame clones and leaves out a portion. The table shows about 37,000 clones, with roughly 88% occurring only once. The sequenced material came from memory CD4+ T cells from PBMCs. These receptors all come from an adult with COVID-19.

This clone was observed once. The chain uses TRBV7-9 and TRBJ1-1, with 9 bases lining up with TRBD1. CDR1 and CDR2 (germline): SEHNR, FQNEAQ (reference sequence). The CDR3 is 15 residues long. J was trimmed by 6 bases and V by 4 bases; bases with no gene match: 9. The DNA for the CDR3 is TGTGCCAGCAGCTCACTACAGGGGGCGGGCGCTGAAGCTTTCTTT. This sequence encodes CASSSLQGAGAEAFF.

This chain uses TRBV6-5 with TRBJ2-1; D possibly corresponds to TRBD1 (5 bases). The germline V gene encodes CDR1 MNHEY and CDR2 SVGAGI. V was trimmed by 6 bases and J by 4 bases, leaving 16 bases between them. The CDR3 consists of 15 residues. DNA for the CDR3: TGTGCCAGCAGCATGACAGTAAACAGTTACAATGAGCAGTTCTTC. It encodes CASSMTVNSYNEQFF.

The chain employs TRBV6-5 and TRBJ1-4; D remains ambiguous. Trimming left V 2 bases short and J 0 bases short, with 1 base between. Germline-derived CDR1 and CDR2 are MNHEY and SVGAGI. The CDR3 loop spans 13 amino acids. This CDR3 reads CASSYTTNEKLFF. Written as DNA, the CDR3 is TGTGCCAGCAGTTACACAACTAATGAAAAACTGTTTTTT.

This clone turned up a few times. V is TRBV5-1 and J is TRBJ2-7; TRBD1 agrees at 8 bases. Germline V lookup: CDR1 SGHRS, CDR2 YFSETQ. The CDR3 covers 14 residues. J lost 3 bases, V lost 0 bases, and 2 bases had no gene match. The CDR3 region is CASSLDRGDYEQYF. As DNA, the CDR3 is TGCGCCAGCAGCTTGGACAGGGGGGACTACGAGCAGTACTTC.

This clone was observed once. The gene calls are TRBV18 and TRBJ1-5; D not resolved. Germline V gives CDR1 KGHSH, CDR2 LQKENI. V shed 5 bases and J shed 7 bases, with 15 bases lying between them. The CDR3 runs 14 residues. In nucleotides, the CDR3 is TGTGCCAGCTCAGGTGCAGGACCCTCACAGCCCCAGCATTTT. This sequence encodes CASSGAGPSQPQHF.

This clone was picked up a small number of times. The chain is built from TRBV29-1 and TRBJ2-5, with 7 bases lining up with TRBD2. The CDR3 totals 13 residues. Germline CDR1 reads SQVTM; CDR2 reads ANQGSEA. V was clipped by 7 bases and J by 9 bases; unmatched bases: 14. DNA of the CDR3: TGCAGCGCTAGAGACGGACTAGTGGTCCCCCAGTACTTC. It yields the protein CSARDGLVVPQYF.

The chain uses TRBV7-7 and TRBJ1-6; TRBD1 matches 12 bases. The J segment lost 2 bases and the V segment lost 5 bases, leaving 7 bases of the junction unmatched. Germline CDR1 and CDR2: SSHAT and FNYEAQ (reference sequence). The CDR3 is 18 amino acids. CDR3 DNA: TGTGCCAGCAGCCACGAGGGACAGGGGGCACCCTATAATTCACCCCTCCACTTT. Translated: CASSHEGQGAPYNSPLHF. The full variable domain, with the rest looked up from reference TRBV7-7 and TRBJ1-6, is GAGVSQSPRYKVTKRGQDVTLRCDPISSHATLYWYQQALGQGPEFLTYFNYEAQPDKSGLPSDRFSAERPEGSISTLTIQRTEQRDSAMYRCASSHEGQGAPYNSPLHFGNGTRLTVT.

This chain connects TRBV3-1 (or the pseudogene TRBV3-2) to TRBJ1-3, with D unresolved. Germline V CDR1 and CDR2: LGHDT, YNNKEL (reference sequence). CDR3 length equals 15 residues. With 1 base removed from V and 1 base from J, the gap between germline ends came to 8 bases. CDR3 nucleotides: TGTGCCAGCAGCCAAGGATACGCTTCTGGAAACACCATATATTTT. Translating it yields CASSQGYASGNTIYF.

This clone was seen just once. The chain uses TRBV5-5 and TRBJ2-5; D is unclear. The CDR3 runs 12 residues. Germline CDR1 reads SGHKS; CDR2 reads YYEKEE (reference sequence). V lost 4 bases, J lost 2 bases, and 6 bases lay in between. The CDR3 bases are TGTGCCAGCAGCACCAGGCAAGAGACCCAGTACTTC. Its protein product is CASSTRQETQYF. Supplemented by reference TRBV5-5 and TRBJ2-5, the full variable domain reads DAGVTQSPTHLIKTRGQQVTLRCSPISGHKSVSWYQQVLGQGPQFIFQYYEKEERGRGNFPDRFSARQFPNYSSELNVNALLLGDSALYLCASSTRQETQYFGPGTRLLVL.

The chain joins TRBV28 to TRBJ2-7; 11 bases match TRBD2. CDR3 length: 18 residues. Trimming cost V 3 bases and J 4 bases; bases outside gene matches: 14. Looked up from germline, CDR1 is MDHEN and CDR2 is SYDVKM. CDR3 in amino acids: CASSFQTSGNRRPYEQYF. As DNA, the CDR3 is TGTGCCAGCAGTTTCCAGACTAGCGGGAACAGGAGGCCTTACGAGCAGTACTTC.

V is TRBV6-5 and J is TRBJ1-2, with TRBD1 matching over 7 bases. V lost 0 bases and J lost 8; bases outside the gene matches: 6. The length of the CDR3 is 14 residues. CDR1 MNHEY and CDR2 SVGAGI come from the germline V gene. The CDR3 coding sequence is TGTGCCAGCAGTTACTCGGACAGGATGGGCGGCTACACCTTC. Translation: CASSYSDRMGGYTF.

In this sample, this clone turned up a few times. The same CDR3 is also encoded by other DNA sequences in this sample. The V call is TRBV11-2, the J call TRBJ2-2; the match to TRBD2 covers 7 bases. The CDR3 is made up of 15 amino acids. CDR1 is SGHAT and CDR2 is FQNNGV in the germline V gene. The V and J ends lost 5 bases and 5 bases, in that order; junction bases with no gene match: 8. The CDR3 region is CASSRTGTTTGELFF. CDR3 DNA sequence: TGTGCCAGCAGCCGCACCGGGACTACTACCGGGGAGCTGTTTTTT.

The chain uses TRBV28 and TRBJ1-2; 7 bases align to TRBD1. After removal of 7 bases from V and 0 bases from J, the junction contained 2 bases not matched to a gene. The germline CDR1 and CDR2 sequences are MDHEN and SYDVKM. This CDR3 spans 13 amino acids. The CDR3 DNA follows: TGTGCCAGCATGCAGGGGGCTAACTATGGCTACACCTTC. Encoded protein: CASMQGANYGYTF.

The J gene is TRBJ2-5, the V gene TRBV7-2; 10 nucleotides agree with TRBD2. The V segment lost 5 bases and the J segment 7 bases; nucleotides outside the gene matches: 10. The CDR3 sequence is 15 residues long. Germline V lookup: CDR1 SGHTA, CDR2 FQGNSA. The CDR3: CASSPEASGSGTQYF. DNA of the CDR3: TGTGCCAGCAGCCCCGAGGCTAGCGGGAGCGGGACCCAGTACTTC.

The V gene is TRBV3-1 (or the pseudogene TRBV3-2), the J gene TRBJ1-2; D perhaps matches TRBD1 (6 bases). This CDR3 region has 13 residues. Trimming removed 2 bases at V and 6 bases at J, with 10 bases between. The germline V gene encodes CDR1 LGHDT and CDR2 YNNKEL (reference sequence). The CDR3 protein is CASSQTDRDGYTF. In nucleotides, the CDR3 is TGTGCCAGCAGCCAAACGGACAGAGATGGCTACACCTTC.

The chain recombines TRBV7-2 with TRBJ2-5, with TRBD1 matching over 7 bases. V shed 5 bases and J 4 bases; nucleotides not matched to a gene: 4. Germline lookup yields CDR1 SGHTA and CDR2 FQGNSA. There are 13 residues in the CDR3. The CDR3 protein is CASSRQGLETQYF. The DNA of the CDR3 is TGTGCCAGCAGCAGACAGGGCCTAGAGACCCAGTACTTC.

The rearrangement links TRBV28 to TRBJ1-1; TRBD1 agrees at 9 bases. This CDR3 spans 15 amino acids. Trimming removed 6 bases from V and 4 bases from J; junction bases left unmatched: 9. Germline CDR1 is MDHEN and CDR2 is SYDVKM. The CDR3 region is CASRPTGGQGTEAFF. CDR3 nucleotides: TGTGCCAGCAGGCCAACAGGGGGCCAGGGCACTGAAGCTTTCTTT.

V is TRBV14 and J is TRBJ1-1; D is unresolved. The CDR3 runs to 13 residues. Trimming took 0 bases from V and 3 from J, leaving 5 bases between them. Germline CDR1 SGHDN, CDR2 FVKESK. The CDR3 is CASSQDTYTEAFF. The CDR3 region has the DNA TGTGCCAGCAGCCAAGATACTTACACTGAAGCTTTCTTT.

The V call is TRBV5-1, the J call TRBJ2-2; 10 positions agree with TRBD1. Unmatched junction bases numbered 3, after V lost 3 bases and J lost 4 bases. Germline V lookup: CDR1 SGHRS, CDR2 YFSETQ. The CDR3 runs to 15 residues. CDR3 in amino acids: CASSWTGGGTGELFF. The DNA for the CDR3 is TGCGCCAGCAGCTGGACAGGGGGGGGCACCGGGGAGCTGTTTTTT. The complete variable domain, with remaining parts taken from reference TRBV5-1 and TRBJ2-2, reads KAGVTQTPRYLIKTRGQQVTLSCSPISGHRSVSWYQQTPGQGLQFLFEYFSETQRNKGNFPGRFSGRQFSNSRSEMNVSTLELGDSALYLCASSWTGGGTGELFFGEGSRLTVL.

The V gene is TRBV2, the J gene TRBJ2-7; D ambiguous. The V gene lost 7 bases and the J gene lost 4 bases, with 14 bases spanning the gap. The CDR3 extends over 13 amino acids. CDR1 and CDR2 from the germline V gene are SNHLY and FYNNEI. The CDR3 region is CASNPAFTYEQYF. DNA of the CDR3: TGTGCCAGCAATCCCGCATTTACTTACGAGCAGTACTTC.

The genes are TRBV6-2 or TRBV6-3 and TRBJ2-1; TRBD2 aligns across 14 bases. Germline trimming cut 0 bases from V and 9 bases from J; bases unmatched to any gene: 4. This CDR3 has 16 residues. Germline-derived CDR1 and CDR2 are MNHEY and SVGEGT. Here the CDR3 DNA reads TGTGCCAGCAGTTACTCTGGACTAGCGGGAGGTGGTGAGCAGTTCTTC. It codes for CASSYSGLAGGGEQFF.

The chain couples TRBV3-1 (or the pseudogene TRBV3-2) to TRBJ2-7; D not certain. CDR1 is LGHDT, CDR2 YNNKEL, per germline (reference sequence). The ends were cut back, 4 bases at V and 0 bases at J, with 7 bases in the middle. This CDR3 spans 13 amino acids. The DNA of the CDR3 is TGTGCCAGCAGCCGCCCGAGCTCCTACGAGCAGTACTTC. This encodes CASSRPSSYEQYF.

The chain links TRBV5-8 to TRBJ2-5; D perhaps matches TRBD1 (5 bases). V was shortened by 4 bases and J by 7 bases, with 14 bases between the two germline ends. The CDR3 covers 13 residues. CDR1 and CDR2 (germline): SGHTS, YDEGEE. CDR3 protein: CASSISGSGTQYF. The CDR3, as DNA: TGTGCCAGCAGCATTTCAGGGTCGGGGACCCAGTACTTC.

V and J are TRBV28 and TRBJ1-1, with D tentatively TRBD1 (6 bases). CDR1 and CDR2 (germline): MDHEN, SYDVKM. V gave up 9 bases and J gave up 1 base, with 9 bases separating them. There are 12 residues in the CDR3. The CDR3 nucleotides read TGTGCCAGTGGGACACCGAACACTGAAGCTTTCTTT. Its translation is CASGTPNTEAFF.

The chain has TRBV7-9 and TRBJ2-6, with a weak D call TRBD1 (6 bases). Trimming cost V 1 base and J 0 bases, with 16 bases left between them. The CDR3 is made up of 19 amino acids. Per germline, CDR1 SEHNR and CDR2 FQNEAQ (reference sequence). In nucleotides, the CDR3 is TGTGCCAGCAGCTTAGGAGGGTTGAGAGGGGGCTCTGGGGCCAACGTCCTGACTTTC. Translated: CASSLGGLRGGSGANVLTF.

This clone has a single count. The rearrangement uses TRBV30 and TRBJ2-7; 8 bases map to TRBD2. The V gene's germline CDR1 is GTSNPN and CDR2 SVGIG (reference sequence). The CDR3 contains 14 residues. Trimming cost V 6 bases and J 3 bases; bases outside gene matches: 10. The CDR3, as DNA: TGTGCCTGTGCCGGGAGGGAGGGGATCTACGAGCAGTACTTC. It codes for CACAGREGIYEQYF.

The rearrangement uses TRBV2 and TRBJ2-5, with D perhaps given as TRBD1 or TRBD2 (5 bases each). The CDR3 contains 14 residues. V was cut by 7 bases and J by 4 bases, with 16 bases left in between. Per germline, CDR1 SNHLY and CDR2 FYNNEI. In nucleotides, the CDR3 is TGTGCCAGCACGGCAACAGGAGGAGGAGAGACCCAGTACTTC. It codes for CASTATGGGETQYF.

This rearrangement joins TRBV24-1 to TRBJ2-6, with 9 nucleotides matching TRBD1. V shed 3 bases and J 3 bases; nucleotides not matched to a gene: 5. Germline CDR1 and CDR2: KGHDR and SFDVKD. The CDR3 sequence is 17 residues long. The CDR3 sequence is CATSDTGGAYGANVLTF. CDR3 coding DNA: TGTGCCACCAGTGATACAGGGGGCGCGTATGGGGCCAACGTCCTGACTTTC.

The V and J genes are TRBV27 and TRBJ2-7; possibly TRBD2 for D (5 bases). Germline values: CDR1 MNHEY, CDR2 SMNVEV (reference sequence). CDR3 length equals 17 residues. The ends were cut back, 5 bases at V and 0 bases at J, with 20 bases in the middle. The CDR3 is CASSLKSRAEFSYEQYF. The CDR3 DNA sequence: TGTGCCAGCAGTCTCAAATCCCGAGCGGAATTCTCCTACGAGCAGTACTTC.

This chain connects TRBV29-1 to TRBJ1-2, with no clear D. From germline, CDR1 is SQVTM and CDR2 ANQGSEA. The CDR3 is 12 residues long. With 3 bases removed from V and 5 bases from J, the gap between germline ends came to 10 bases. CDR3 bases: TGCAGCGTTGAGCCCAACCGTTATGGCTACACCTTC. It yields the protein CSVEPNRYGYTF. Full variable domain (rest looked up from reference TRBV29-1 and TRBJ1-2): SAVISQKPSRDICQRGTSLTIQCQVDSQVTMMFWYRQQPGQSLTLIATANQGSEATYESGFVIDKFPISRPNLTFSTLTVSNMSPEDSSIYLCSVEPNRYGYTFGSGTRLTVV.